The 18 T cell receptor beta chains listed next were all sequenced from one sample in a study of blood T cells in healthy people across ages. The second PCR ran about 6 to 12 cycles with a sample-barcoded 5' primer and J-beta primers. One entry per CDR3 protein, called by TCRdb with MiXCR from the 5' RACE reads. The sample holds roughly 680,000 distinct CDR3 sequences, about 51% seen once. The sequencing sample was made of blood. The receptor set was obtained from a woman older than 75 in good health.

The genes are TRBV2 and TRBJ2-3; no clear D. The ends were cut back, 4 bases at V and 2 bases at J, with 10 bases in the middle. The CDR3 is 14 amino acids. Germline CDR1 is SNHLY and CDR2 is FYNNEI. CDR3 amino acids: CASSARRVTDTQYF. CDR3 sequence (DNA): TGTGCCAGCAGTGCTAGACGGGTCACAGATACGCAGTATTTT.

This rearrangement joins TRBV20-1 to TRBJ1-1, with D tentatively TRBD1 (6 bases). This CDR3 region has 14 residues. V lost 1 base, J lost 1 base, and 10 bases lay in between. Germline V lookup: CDR1 DFQATT, CDR2 SNEGSKA (reference sequence). The CDR3, as DNA: TGCAGTGCTAGAGTGGGACATCGGAACACTGAAGCTTTCTTT. Translated, it gives CSARVGHRNTEAFF.

This clonotype appeared many times. The genes are TRBV12-3 or TRBV12-4 and TRBJ2-3, with D tentatively TRBD1 (8 bases). V was clipped by 5 bases and J by 6 bases, with 15 bases between them. The CDR3 length is 14 residues. The CDR3 DNA reads TGTGCCAGCAGTCGGGACAGGCGGGGGGATACGCAGTATTTT. It is translated as CASSRDRRGDTQYF.

Points on this clonotype: A much bigger clone sits one base away, suggesting this may be a read error. The chain has TRBV28 and TRBJ2-5; maybe TRBD2 (5 bases). V shed 3 bases and J shed 11 bases, with 22 bases lying between them. The CDR3 extends over 15 amino acids. From germline, CDR1 is MDHEN and CDR2 SYDVKM. As DNA, the CDR3 is TGTGCCAGCAGTTTGCGAGGGAGTGGAAAGTATGAGCAGTACTTC. This sequence encodes CASSLRGSGKYEQYF.

This clonotype appeared many times. This sequence joins TRBV11-3 and TRBJ2-3, with D hard to call. V was cut by 5 bases and J by 4 bases, with 7 bases left in between. Germline lookup yields CDR1 SGHNT and CDR2 YENEEA. The CDR3 has 12 residues. The chain's CDR3 is CASSNTPDTQYF. Here the CDR3 DNA reads TGTGCCAGCAGCAACACGCCAGATACGCAGTATTTT. The whole variable domain, remainder taken from reference TRBV11-3 and TRBJ2-3, is EAGVVQSPRYKIIEKKQPVAFWCNPISGHNTLYWYLQNLGQGPELLIRYENEEAVDDSQLPKDRFSAERLKGVDSTLKIQPAELGDSAVYLCASSNTPDTQYFGPGTRLTVL.

V is TRBV6-6 and J is TRBJ1-5, with D unresolved. Trimming left V 5 bases short and J 7 bases short, with 15 bases between. Germline CDR1 is MNHNY and CDR2 is SVGAGI (reference sequence). CDR3 length equals 14 residues. The CDR3, as DNA: TGTGCCAGCAGTACCTCGAGAACGGACCAGCCCCAGCATTTT. This codes for CASSTSRTDQPQHF.

The chain employs TRBV27 and TRBJ1-1; D is perhaps TRBD1 (6 bases). The germline V gene encodes CDR1 MNHEY and CDR2 SMNVEV (reference sequence). CDR3 size: 17 residues. V shed 7 bases and J shed 0 bases, with 21 bases lying between them. CDR3 DNA sequence: TGTGCCAGCACCGCCCGTAGGGGGGGCGACTTGAACACTGAAGCTTTCTTT. Its translation is CASTARRGGDLNTEAFF.

As concerns this clonotype: At one of its ends the junction is not consistent with the germline gene, which may arise from a read error. This chain uses TRBV4-1 with TRBJ1-4; no clear D. The V gene's germline CDR1 is MGHRA and CDR2 YSYEKL. This CDR3 spans 13 amino acids. CDR3 nucleotides: TGCGCCGGCAGCCAAGTGAAAGCCTCTAAACTGTTTTTT. This sequence encodes CAGSQVKASKLFF.

This clonotype has ten or more counts. This sequence joins TRBV6-5 and TRBJ2-7; D gene unclear. Germline V gives CDR1 MNHEY, CDR2 SVGAGI. This CDR3 region has 12 residues. V lost 4 bases, J lost 9 bases, and 13 bases lay in between. The CDR3 region is CASSSVRRRQYF. Here the CDR3 DNA reads TGTGCCAGCAGTTCGGTCCGGCGACGGCAGTACTTC.

This clonotype came up once. This may arise from a read error, as a much more abundant clone is one base away. The chain uses TRBV7-3 and TRBJ2-5; D is unclear. This CDR3 is 13 amino acids long. The germline V gene encodes CDR1 SGHTA and CDR2 FQGTGA. Trimming took 5 bases from V and 11 from J, leaving 18 bases between them. In DNA, the CDR3 is TGTGCCAGCAGCGCGGACCGCCGTGATGAGCAGTACTTC. Its translation is CASSADRRDEQYF.

This clonotype was counted only a few times. A much more abundant neighbour one base away suggests this may be a read error. The rearrangement joins TRBV5-1 to TRBJ2-1; 11 positions agree with TRBD2. The DNA matches TRBJ2-7 better at its end, which makes the J call doubtful. Germline V gene lookup returns CDR1 SGHRS and CDR2 YFSETQ. The CDR3 is 15 residues long. The DNA for the CDR3 is TGCGCCAGCAGCCCGGGACTAGCGGTTTACAATGAGCAGTACTTC. Its translation is CASSPGLAVYNEQYF.

The J gene is TRBJ2-5, the V gene TRBV7-2; D gene unclear. V lost 2 bases, J lost 4 bases, and 11 bases lay in between. Germline V gives CDR1 SGHTA, CDR2 FQGNSA. The CDR3 sequence is 14 residues long. The CDR3 spells CASSLSPRRETQYF. The CDR3 DNA is TGTGCCAGCAGCTTATCCCCCCGGCGAGAGACCCAGTACTTC. Full variable domain (rest looked up from reference TRBV7-2 and TRBJ2-5): GAGVSQSPSNKVTEKGKDVELRCDPISGHTALYWYRQSLGQGLEFLIYFQGNSAPDKSGLPSDRFSAERTGGSVSTLTIQRTQQEDSAVYLCASSLSPRRETQYFGPGTRLLVL.

The rearrangement uses TRBV7-2 and TRBJ2-3; the D is unclear. The CDR3 is 14 residues long. Trimming removed 4 bases from V and 4 bases from J, with 12 bases in between. Germline V CDR1 and CDR2: SGHTA, FQGNSA. CDR3 sequence: CASSWSRVSDTQYF. Written as DNA, the CDR3 is TGTGCCAGCAGCTGGAGTCGGGTTTCAGATACGCAGTATTTT. The whole variable domain, remainder taken from reference TRBV7-2 and TRBJ2-3, is GAGVSQSPSNKVTEKGKDVELRCDPISGHTALYWYRQSLGQGLEFLIYFQGNSAPDKSGLPSDRFSAERTGGSVSTLTIQRTQQEDSAVYLCASSWSRVSDTQYFGPGTRLTVL.

About this clonotype: A much larger clone lies one base from this, so it may be a read error. The gene calls are TRBV7-8 and TRBJ2-7; TRBD2 aligns across 10 bases. Germline loops: CDR1 SGHVS, CDR2 FQNEAQ. V lost 6 bases, J lost 7 bases, and 15 bases stayed unmatched. This CDR3 is built from 16 residues. The CDR3 sequence is CASSRSGRASYNEQYF. DNA of the CDR3: TGTGCCAGCAGTCGAAGCGGGAGGGCATCTTACAATGAGCAGTACTTC.

CDR3 loop: CASSESLGGNEQYF. In DNA form, the CDR3 reads TGTGCCAGCAGTGAATCTTTAGGGGGTAACGAGCAGTACTTC. The rearrangement uses TRBV25-1 and TRBJ2-5, with D possibly TRBD1 on 6 matching bases. The DNA end favors TRBJ2-7, so the J call may be wrong. The germline V gene encodes CDR1 MGHDK and CDR2 SYGVNS. This CDR3 is 14 amino acids long.

The gene calls are TRBV9 and TRBJ2-5; 9 nucleotides line up with TRBD1. The germline V gene encodes CDR1 SGDLS and CDR2 YYNGEE. CDR3 length: 14 amino acids. Losses at the gene ends were 2 bases for V and 2 bases for J; bases not matched to a gene: 1. This CDR3 reads CASSVGQGQETQYF. CDR3 DNA: TGTGCCAGCAGCGTGGGACAGGGACAAGAGACCCAGTACTTC.

This clonotype was picked up a small number of times. This sequence joins TRBV6-5 and TRBJ2-3; the D call may be TRBD1 or TRBD2 (5 bases each). Trimming took off 6 bases at V and 0 bases at J, with 10 bases between the two ends. Germline values: CDR1 MNHEY, CDR2 SVGAGI. CDR3 length equals 14 residues. Written as DNA, the CDR3 is TGTGCCAGCAGGGGGGATTGGAGCACAGATACGCAGTATTTT. Encoded protein: CASRGDWSTDTQYF.

This clonotype was detected only a few times. The germline gene is not matched at one end of the junction; a read error may be the cause. The chain combines TRBV7-2 with TRBJ2-5; 9 bases are a match to TRBD2. The CDR3 runs 15 residues. Per germline, CDR1 SGHTA and CDR2 FQGNSA. CDR3 in DNA: TGTGCCAGCAGCGTAGCGGGAGTGGGTGTCAGTGAGCAGTACTTC. It specifies CASSVAGVGVSEQYF.